This T cell receptor beta chain came from a study of spatial heterogeneity in lung cancer. TCRdb called the 5' RACE reads again in MiXCR, with one record for every CDR3 protein. The data contain about 15,000 distinct CDR3 sequences, about 18% of them singletons. The CDR3 extends over 13 amino acids. Germline lookup yields CDR1 ENHRY and CDR2 SYGVKD. Between the trimmed V and J ends, which lost 6 bases and 0 bases, there was a span of 6 bases. Remarks on this clonotype: The target antigen is unknown.

The study, taken as a whole, reports: More often at tumor resection than at routine follow-up, ubiquitous expanded tumor TCRs were detected in the blood.

The sample's time point: blood at routine non-recurrence follow-up after resection. The rearrangement uses TRBV10-3 and TRBJ1-3; D unclear. The input for sequencing was PBMCs, taken at follow-up. This clonotype was obtained from a male donor with early-stage non-small cell lung cancer. DNA of the CDR3: TGTGCCATCAGGGATACCTCTGGAAACACCATATATTTT. As protein: CAIRDTSGNTIYF.